The T cell receptor beta chain under discussion was sequenced for a study of shared clonotypes between healthy human individuals. Findings and limits, study-wide: Rarefaction gave evidence that sorted-subset sequencing remained incomplete despite large depth. Against clonotypes common to all four donors, non-shared ones had lower generation probabilities.

CD4+ cells underwent separation, giving CD45RA+ naive and CD45RA-negative memory subsets. Sequencing was performed with immunoSEQ multiplex PCR; in TCRdb, only in-frame clones are kept and a portion is missing. The data contain approximately 2.1 million clones, approximately 93% of them singletons. As concerns this clone: The antigen is undetermined.

The sample comprised naive CD4+ T cells from PBMCs. Subset described: CD45RA+ positively selected. This TCR derives from a man between 18 and 29 years old in good health. Some clones in this sample may be carry-over from other donors' samples.

The CDR3 region is CASSFGTGRDYTF. The CDR3 DNA reads as TGTGCCAGCAGTTTCGGGACCGGAAGGGACTACACCTTC. The chain is built from TRBV6-5 and TRBJ1-2; D possibly corresponds to TRBD1 (5 bases). Trimming removed 4 bases at V and 10 bases at J, with 16 bases between. This CDR3 contains 13 residues. Germline CDR1 is MNHEY and CDR2 is SVGAGI.